This paragraph covers one T cell receptor beta chain sequence. Its antigen remains unidentified. Although they were nominally healthy when sampled, donors likely had unrecorded immune exposures. Vbeta (60) and Jbeta (13) primers were used in the PCR. Here immunoSEQ multiplex PCR was the method, and the copy in TCRdb shows in-frame clones only, minus some. Of about 110,000 clones in the sample, 76% were seen once. The sample belongs to a study of cytomegalovirus exposure and HLA in healthy donors. Study-wide findings and caveats: The number of N-insertions in an Asian-associated ancestry cluster was reportedly below the roughly 620-donor mean in a later analysis. Per published reports, the classifier diagnosed cytomegalovirus status with high specificity and sensitivity. In a later analysis, parvovirus B19, influenza, CMV and Epstein-Barr virus appeared linked to several top co-occurrence clusters.

The J segment lost 1 base and the V segment lost 4 bases, leaving 5 bases of the junction unmatched. The CDR3 length is 16 residues. Germline CDR1 and CDR2: SEHNR and FQNEAQ (reference sequence). The genes are TRBV7-9 and TRBJ1-5; TRBD1 matches at 9 bases. The sequenced material came from PBMCs. This receptor was taken from a woman between 45 and 60 years old in good health and CMV-seropositive. CDR3 sequence reads: CASSSQGAGSNQPQHF. The CDR3 coding sequence is TGTGCCAGCAGCTCACAGGGGGCGGGGAGCAATCAGCCCCAGCATTTT.